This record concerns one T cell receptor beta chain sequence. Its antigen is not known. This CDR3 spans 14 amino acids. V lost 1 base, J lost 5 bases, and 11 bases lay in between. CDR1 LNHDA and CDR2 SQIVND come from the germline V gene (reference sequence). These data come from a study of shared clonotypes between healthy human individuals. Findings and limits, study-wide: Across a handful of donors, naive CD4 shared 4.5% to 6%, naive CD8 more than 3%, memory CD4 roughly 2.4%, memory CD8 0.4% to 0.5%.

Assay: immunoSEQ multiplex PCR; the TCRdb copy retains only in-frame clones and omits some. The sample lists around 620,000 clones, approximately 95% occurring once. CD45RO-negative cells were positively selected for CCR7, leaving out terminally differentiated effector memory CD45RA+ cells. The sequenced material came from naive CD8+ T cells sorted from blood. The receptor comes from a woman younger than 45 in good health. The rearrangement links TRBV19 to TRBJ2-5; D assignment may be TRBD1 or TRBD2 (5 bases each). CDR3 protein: CASSIVGGGETQYF. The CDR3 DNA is TGTGCCAGTAGTATAGTTGGGGGTGGCGAGACCCAGTACTTC.